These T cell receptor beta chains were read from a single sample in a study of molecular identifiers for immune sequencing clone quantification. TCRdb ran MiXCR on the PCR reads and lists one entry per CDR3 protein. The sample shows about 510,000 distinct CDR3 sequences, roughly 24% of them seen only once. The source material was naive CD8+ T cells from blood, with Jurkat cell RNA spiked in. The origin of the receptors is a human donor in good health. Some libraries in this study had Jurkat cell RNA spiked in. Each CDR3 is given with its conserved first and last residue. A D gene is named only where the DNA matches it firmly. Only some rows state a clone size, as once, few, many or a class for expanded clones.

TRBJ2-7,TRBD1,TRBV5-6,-,CASRIAPGQGADEQYF,TGTGCCAGCAGGATTGCGCCGGGACAGGGGGCGGACGAGCAGTACTTC
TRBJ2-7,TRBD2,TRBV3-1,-,CASSQVGLEGEQYF,TGTGCCAGCAGCCAAGTCGGACTAGAGGGTGAGCAGTACTTC
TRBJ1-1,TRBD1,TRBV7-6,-,CASGLGGQGYTEAFF,TGTGCCAGCGGCTTGGGGGGACAGGGATATACTGAAGCTTTCTTT
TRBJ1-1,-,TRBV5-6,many,CASSLRLITEAFF,TGTGCCAGCAGCTTGCGGTTGATCACTGAAGCTTTCTTT
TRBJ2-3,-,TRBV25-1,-,CASSDRASSYTDTQYF,TGTGCCAGCAGCGACCGGGCTAGCAGTTACACAGATACGCAGTATTTT
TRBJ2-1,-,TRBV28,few,CASSVTPRPPQFF,TGTGCCAGCAGTGTAACGCCACGGCCCCCACAGTTCTTC
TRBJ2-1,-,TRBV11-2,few,CASSLATEQFF,TGTGCCAGCAGCTTAGCGACTGAGCAGTTCTTC
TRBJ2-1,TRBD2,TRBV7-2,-,CASSLARTRRGDSYNEQFF,TGTGCCAGCAGCTTAGCGCGAACCAGGCGGGGGGACTCCTACAATGAGCAGTTCTTC
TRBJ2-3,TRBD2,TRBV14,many,CASSHWSGRAADTQYF,TGTGCCAGCAGCCATTGGAGCGGGAGGGCCGCAGATACGCAGTATTTT
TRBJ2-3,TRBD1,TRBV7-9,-,CASSSGTGVTDTLYF,TGTGCCAGCAGCTCCGGGACAGGGGTAACAGATACGCTGTATTTT
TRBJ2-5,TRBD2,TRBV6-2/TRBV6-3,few,CASSYSTRDYSTIQETQYF,TGTGCCAGCAGTTACTCTACCCGGGACTACTCTACAATCCAAGAGACCCAGTACTTC
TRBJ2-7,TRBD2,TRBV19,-,CASSMASGGPISYEQYF,TGTGCCAGTAGTATGGCTAGCGGGGGGCCCATCTCCTACGAGCAGTACTTC
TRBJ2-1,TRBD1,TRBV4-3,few,CASSQARTGLPYNEQFF,TGCGCCAGCAGCCAAGCCCGGACAGGGCTTCCCTACAATGAGCAGTTCTTC
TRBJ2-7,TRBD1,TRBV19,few,CASTPRAGGGYEQYF,TGTGCCAGTACCCCGAGGGCAGGGGGCGGCTACGAGCAGTACTTC
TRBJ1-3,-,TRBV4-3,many,CASSQVRDGNTIYF,TGCGCCAGCAGCCAAGTGAGGGATGGAAACACCATATATTTT
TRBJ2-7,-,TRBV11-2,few,CASSATGISYEQYF,TGTGCCAGCAGCGCGACAGGAATCTCCTACGAGCAGTACTTC
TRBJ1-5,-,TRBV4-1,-,CASSQVRPGGNQPQHF,TGCGCCAGCAGCCAAGTCAGACCGGGGGGCAATCAGCCCCAGCATTTT
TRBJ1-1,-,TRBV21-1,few,CASSKAKTNTEAFF,TGTGCCAGCAGCAAAGCTAAGACTAACACTGAAGCTTTCTTT
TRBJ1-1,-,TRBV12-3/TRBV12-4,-,CASGPSGRGAEAFF,TGTGCCAGCGGTCCCAGTGGTAGGGGCGCTGAAGCTTTCTTT
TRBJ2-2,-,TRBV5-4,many,CASRSGSGGELFF,TGTGCCAGCAGATCAGGGTCGGGCGGGGAGCTGTTTTTT
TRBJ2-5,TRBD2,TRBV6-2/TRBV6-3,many,CASSSNLAVQETQYF,TGTGCCAGCAGTTCAAATCTAGCGGTCCAAGAGACCCAGTACTTC
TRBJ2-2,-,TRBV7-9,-,CASSQIPGPGELFF,TGTGCCAGCAGCCAAATACCGGGCCCCGGGGAGCTGTTTTTT
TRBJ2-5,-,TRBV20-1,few,CSATTTGTEIQETQYF,TGCAGTGCTACAACGACCGGGACCGAGATCCAAGAGACCCAGTACTTC
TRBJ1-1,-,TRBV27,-,CASSPPTALNTEAFF,TGTGCCAGCAGTCCCCCCACAGCATTGAACACTGAAGCTTTCTTT
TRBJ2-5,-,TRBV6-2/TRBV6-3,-,CASSYWITGQETQYF,TGTGCCAGCAGTTATTGGATAACGGGACAAGAAACCCAGTACTTC
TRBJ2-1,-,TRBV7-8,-,CASSLVPDSYNEQFF,TGTGCCAGCAGCTTAGTGCCGGACTCCTACAATGAGCAGTTCTTC
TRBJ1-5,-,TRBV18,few,CASSRISEGNQPQHF,TGTGCCAGCTCACGAATCTCAGAGGGCAATCAGCCCCAGCATTTT
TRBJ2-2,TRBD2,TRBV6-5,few,CASSRTRGLAVNTGELFF,TGTGCCAGCAGTCGAACGCGAGGGCTAGCGGTTAACACCGGGGAGCTGTTTTTT
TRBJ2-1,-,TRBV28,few,CACRRDNEQFF,TGTGCCTGCCGTCGGGACAATGAGCAGTTCTTC
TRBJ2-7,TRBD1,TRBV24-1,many,CATSVLTPGTEDSYEQYF,TGTGCCACCAGTGTCCTCACGCCCGGGACAGAGGACTCCTACGAGCAGTACTTC
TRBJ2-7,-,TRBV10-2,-,CASSESNREQYF,TGCGCCAGCAGTGAGTCGAACCGCGAGCAGTACTTC
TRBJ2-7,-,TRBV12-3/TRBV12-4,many,CASSLSLFYEQYF,TGTGCCAGCAGTTTATCACTGTTCTACGAGCAGTACTTC
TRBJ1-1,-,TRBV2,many,CASSEDGDTEAFF,TGTGCCAGCAGTGAGGACGGGGATACTGAAGCTTTCTTT
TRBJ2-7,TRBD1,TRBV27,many,CATTLPGGEQYF,TGTGCCACCACTCTCCCAGGGGGCGAGCAGTACTTC
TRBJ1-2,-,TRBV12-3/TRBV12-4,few,CASSFSDSNYGYTF,TGTGCCAGCAGTTTCTCGGACAGCAACTATGGCTACACCTTC
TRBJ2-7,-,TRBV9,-,CASSVGTPSYEQYF,TGTGCCAGCAGCGTAGGGACACCCTCCTACGAGCAGTACTTC
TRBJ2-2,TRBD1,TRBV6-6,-,CASYRGRDTGELFF,TGTGCCAGTTACAGGGGGCGCGACACCGGGGAGCTGTTTTTT
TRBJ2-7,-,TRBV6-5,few,CASSYTKTGIYEQYF,TGTGCCAGCAGTTACACTAAAACAGGCATCTACGAGCAGTACTTC
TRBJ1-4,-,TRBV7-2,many,CASSLAGNGGEKLFF,TGTGCCAGCAGCTTAGCTGGGAACGGAGGGGAAAAACTGTTTTTT
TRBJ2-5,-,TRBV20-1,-,CSARDLLASQETQYF,TGCAGTGCTAGAGATCTTTTGGCATCCCAAGAGACCCAGTACTTC
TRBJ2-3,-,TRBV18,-,CASSPVGGGTDTQYF,TGTGCCAGCTCACCGGTAGGGGGTGGCACAGATACGCAGTATTTT
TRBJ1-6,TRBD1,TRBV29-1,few,CSVDPGGNSPLHF,TGCAGCGTTGACCCAGGGGGTAATTCACCCCTCCACTTT
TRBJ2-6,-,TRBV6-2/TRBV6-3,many,CASSTPGTSSGANVLTF,TGTGCCAGCAGTACCCCGGGGACCAGCTCTGGGGCCAACGTCCTGACTTTC
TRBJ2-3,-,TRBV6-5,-,CASSPYEGDLADTQYF,TGTGCCAGCAGTCCCTACGAAGGGGACTTGGCAGATACGCAGTATTTT
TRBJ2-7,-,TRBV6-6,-,CASSYAGRAYF,TGTGCCAGCAGTTACGCAGGGAGAGCGTACTTC
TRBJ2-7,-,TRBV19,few,CASTTGSHEQYF,TGTGCCAGTACAACAGGGTCCCACGAGCAGTACTTC
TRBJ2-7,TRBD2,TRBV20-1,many,CSARGDYRYEQYF,TGCAGTGCTAGAGGGGACTACCGGTACGAGCAGTACTTC
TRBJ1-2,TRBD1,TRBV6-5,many,CASSRQGRPGYTF,TGTGCCAGCAGCCGACAGGGTAGGCCTGGCTACACCTTC
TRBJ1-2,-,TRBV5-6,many,CASSPGVGRNYGYTF,TGTGCCAGCAGCCCGGGCGTTGGACGGAACTATGGCTACACCTTC
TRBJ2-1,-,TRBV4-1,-,CASRQQMGDFYNEQFF,TGCGCCAGCAGGCAACAAATGGGGGACTTCTACAATGAGCAGTTCTTC
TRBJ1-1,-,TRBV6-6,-,CAIQDLNTEAFF,TGTGCCATCCAGGATCTGAACACTGAAGCTTTCTTT